The clone carrying this TCR beta chain was counted ten times or more. Its antigen is not known. This sample is part of a study of early T cells in non-severe SARS-CoV-2 infection. Study summary: Sequencing input comprised bulk RNA from unsorted whole blood; chain pairing was not available. Whole-study findings and limits: Reliance on VDJdb matching favored anti-spike CD8 responses; private and CD4 specificities were missed.

The CDR3 is made up of 14 amino acids. V lost 6 bases, J lost 1 base, and 12 bases lay in between. CDR1 and CDR2 (germline): MDHEN, SYDVKM. The TCR library protocol attached unique molecular identifiers to the individual cDNA molecules. TCRdb called the 5' RACE reads again in MiXCR, with one record for every CDR3 protein. The table has nearly 70,000 distinct CDR3 sequences, about 4.6% seen once. This chain joins TRBV28 and TRBJ2-5, with D perhaps TRBD1 (6 bases). This material consisted of whole blood, taken at baseline. The receptor comes from an adult who was a healthcare worker with PCR-confirmed SARS-CoV-2 infection or an uninfected control (not recorded which). The donor label of this sample is uncertain. This CDR3 is CASRTDRFQETQYF. As DNA, the CDR3 is TGTGCCAGCAGAACCGACAGGTTCCAAGAGACCCAGTACTTC.